Here is one TCR beta chain with its context. The data were obtained in a study of siplizumab effects on memory and regulatory T cells. The V gene lost 3 bases and the J gene lost 10 bases, with 13 bases spanning the gap. From germline, CDR1 is MDHEN and CDR2 SYDVKM. The CDR3 has 13 amino acids. The data were produced by immunoSEQ multiplex PCR, yet TCRdb's version contains in-frame clones alone and is incomplete. The sample holds just under 85,000 clones, roughly 90% seen once. The chain has TRBV28 and TRBJ1-3; perhaps TRBD1 as D (6 bases). The TCR sequence derives from a human donor in good health. The specimen sequenced was Tregs sorted from blood. This CDR3 reads CASSLSGVGTIYF. The DNA for the CDR3 is TGTGCCAGCAGTTTGTCAGGGGTCGGAACCATATATTTT. Looking up the rest from reference TRBV28 and TRBJ1-3 gives the full variable domain: DVKVTQSSRYLVKRTGEKVFLECVQDMDHENMFWYRQDPGLGLRLIYFSYDVKMKEKGDIPEGYSVSREKKERFSLILESASTNQTSMYLCASSLSGVGTIYFGEGSWLTVV.